A single sample gave rise to the 23 T cell receptor beta chains below, sequenced in a study of T-cell reconstitution after alpha-beta-depleted transplantation in children. TCRbeta library construction was performed incorporating unique molecular identifiers. TCRdb re-called the PCR reads with MiXCR, one entry per CDR3 protein. The table has around 200,000 distinct CDR3 sequences, over 5.5% seen once; the top ten hold about 2.9%. The sample in question was PBMCs from the stem cell graft donor, obtained from the stem cell graft. Receptor source: a human donor who donated a stem cell graft to a child with Wiskott-Aldrich syndrome.

This clonotype was detected many times. CDR3 DNA sequence: TGTGCCACCAGTGATCCGGGACTAGCGGGAGAGACCCAGTACTTC. Amino acids: CATSDPGLAGETQYF. The chain combines TRBV24-1 with TRBJ2-5; 12 bases line up with TRBD2. The V gene end was trimmed by 3 bases and the J gene end by 4 bases; junction bases not matched to a gene: 2. The length of the CDR3 is 15 residues. Germline values: CDR1 KGHDR, CDR2 SFDVKD.

The V and J genes are TRBV5-6 and TRBJ2-1; TRBD2 aligns across 10 bases. V gave up 0 bases and J gave up 0 bases; unmatched junction bases: 9. CDR1 is SGHDT, CDR2 YYEEEE, per germline. CDR3 length equals 19 residues. The CDR3 region has the DNA TGTGCCAGCAGCTTGGGTCTAGCGGGAGTGTCACCCTCCTACAATGAGCAGTTCTTC. This translates into CASSLGLAGVSPSYNEQFF.

In this sample, this clonotype turned up many times. The chain recombines TRBV29-1 with TRBJ2-1; D gene unclear. Germline V lookup: CDR1 SQVTM, CDR2 ANQGSEA. Trimming removed 5 bases from V and 6 bases from J, with 8 bases in between. This CDR3 spans 11 amino acids. The CDR3 loop is CSVWGSNEQFF. Here the CDR3 DNA reads TGCAGCGTTTGGGGTAGCAATGAGCAGTTCTTC.

This clonotype was counted ten times or more. The gene calls are TRBV6-5 and TRBJ2-6; 8 bases line up with TRBD1. The V segment lost 5 bases and the J segment 1 base; nucleotides outside the gene matches: 7. This CDR3 has 17 residues. The germline gives CDR1 MNHEY, CDR2 SVGAGI. CDR3 DNA: TGTGCCAGCAGTAACCGACAGGGGTTGTCTGGGGCCAACGTCCTGACTTTC. This gives the protein CASSNRQGLSGANVLTF.

Many counts were recorded for this clonotype. In DNA form, the CDR3 reads TGTGCCAGCAGCTTAGGGGACGGGGAGCTGTTTTTT. Translated: CASSLGDGELFF. This chain joins TRBV7-2 and TRBJ2-2; unclear D gene. The CDR3 loop spans 12 amino acids. V dropped 1 base and J dropped 7 bases, with 4 bases sitting between them. Germline CDR1 SGHTA, CDR2 FQGNSA.

The rearrangement links TRBV5-1 to TRBJ1-5; D is uncertain. Germline CDR1 SGHRS, CDR2 YFSETQ. V was cut by 0 bases and J by 6 bases, with 7 bases left in between. The CDR3 sequence is 13 residues long. CDR3 nucleotide sequence: TGCGCCAGCAGCTTGGACGATTCTCAGCCCCAGCATTTT. Translation: CASSLDDSQPQHF.

This clonotype was counted many times. In nucleotides, the CDR3 is TGTGCCAGCAGTCAGCAGGGCGGGGAGCTGTTTTTT. Translated, it gives CASSQQGGELFF. J is TRBJ2-2 and V is TRBV12-3 or TRBV12-4; D possibly corresponds to TRBD1 (5 bases). The V end was cut by 5 bases, the J end by 7 bases, with 8 bases between. CDR3 length: 12 residues.

This clonotype was counted only a few times. The chain couples TRBV5-1 to TRBJ2-5; 8 nucleotides line up with TRBD1. After removal of 3 bases from V and 5 bases from J, the junction contained 6 bases not matched to a gene. Germline values: CDR1 SGHRS, CDR2 YFSETQ. The CDR3 has 14 amino acids. CDR3 loop: CASSSWGTGETQYF. CDR3 DNA sequence: TGCGCCAGCAGCTCCTGGGGGACAGGCGAGACCCAGTACTTC. Drawing the rest from reference TRBV5-1 and TRBJ2-5, the complete variable domain is KAGVTQTPRYLIKTRGQQVTLSCSPISGHRSVSWYQQTPGQGLQFLFEYFSETQRNKGNFPGRFSGRQFSNSRSEMNVSTLELGDSALYLCASSSWGTGETQYFGPGTRLLVL.

This clonotype was detected many times. The chain combines TRBV7-8 with TRBJ2-2, with TRBD2 identical over 8 bases. CDR3 size: 18 residues. In germline, CDR1 is SGHVS, CDR2 FQNEAQ. After removal of 2 bases from V and 0 bases from J, the junction contained 8 bases not matched to a gene. For the CDR3, the DNA is TGTGCCAGCAGCTTACGGACTAGCTCAATCCCGAACACCGGGGAGCTGTTTTTT. Residues: CASSLRTSSIPNTGELFF. Combining the CDR3 with reference TRBV7-8 and TRBJ2-2 gives the whole variable domain GAGVSQSPRYKVAKRGQDVALRCDPISGHVSLFWYQQALGQGPEFLTYFQNEAQLDKSGLPSDRFFAERPEGSVSTLKIQRTQQEDSAVYLCASSLRTSSIPNTGELFFGEGSRLTVL.

This clonotype was picked up many times. This rearrangement joins TRBV24-1 to TRBJ2-1; 11 bases match TRBD1. V lost 4 bases and J lost 6; bases outside the gene matches: 10. This CDR3 is built from 17 residues. Looked up from germline, CDR1 is KGHDR and CDR2 is SFDVKD. DNA of the CDR3: TGTGCCACCAGTGACCGAGGAGGACAGGGGGCACGCAATGAGCAGTTCTTC. It translates to CATSDRGGQGARNEQFF.

This clonotype was counted ten times or more. This chain connects TRBV6-6 to TRBJ1-6, with a tentative D call TRBD1 (6 bases). V was trimmed by 5 bases and J by 9 bases, leaving 8 bases between them. Germline V gene sequence: CDR1 MNHNY, CDR2 SVGAGI (reference sequence). This CDR3 contains 12 residues. The CDR3 protein is CASSEGVSPLHF. The CDR3 nucleotides are TGTGCCAGCAGTGAGGGGGTTTCACCCCTCCACTTT.

This clonotype was seen repeatedly, ten times or more. J is TRBJ1-5 and V is TRBV20-1; D gene ambiguous. The CDR3 has 16 amino acids. V was trimmed by 0 bases and J by 2 bases, leaving 14 bases between them. Per germline, CDR1 DFQATT and CDR2 SNEGSKA (reference sequence). The CDR3 nucleotides read TGCAGTGCTAGAGATAGAAGGGATAAAGGCAATCAGCCCCAGCATTTT. This sequence encodes CSARDRRDKGNQPQHF.

This clonotype was picked up many times. This chain connects TRBV12-3 or TRBV12-4 to TRBJ2-3; possible D gene TRBD2, 5 bases. The CDR3 runs to 14 residues. Trimming took off 3 bases at V and 0 bases at J, with 7 bases between the two ends. The CDR3 here is CASSFQRSTDTQYF. The CDR3, as DNA: TGTGCCAGCAGTTTCCAGCGGAGCACAGATACGCAGTATTTT.

This clonotype was recorded many times. CDR3 in amino acids: CASSSPSAMNTEAFF. In DNA form, the CDR3 reads TGCGCCAGCAGCTCCCCATCCGCTATGAACACTGAAGCTTTCTTT. The chain is built from TRBV5-1 and TRBJ1-1; D gene uncertain. This CDR3 spans 15 amino acids. The V gene lost 3 bases and the J gene lost 0 bases, with 12 bases spanning the gap. CDR1 SGHRS and CDR2 YFSETQ come from the germline V gene. The full variable domain, its missing parts supplied by reference TRBV5-1 and TRBJ1-1, is KAGVTQTPRYLIKTRGQQVTLSCSPISGHRSVSWYQQTPGQGLQFLFEYFSETQRNKGNFPGRFSGRQFSNSRSEMNVSTLELGDSALYLCASSSPSAMNTEAFFGQGTRLTVV.

This clonotype was picked up a small number of times. The rearrangement joins TRBV20-1 to TRBJ2-7; 10 nucleotides align to TRBD2. The CDR3 runs to 15 residues. J lost 7 bases, V lost 1 base, and 10 bases had no gene match. CDR1 and CDR2 (germline): DFQATT, SNEGSKA (reference sequence). The CDR3 DNA follows: TGCAGTGCTAGAGGGGTCCAGCGGGGGGGGTGGGAGCAGTACTTC. Protein sequence: CSARGVQRGGWEQYF.

This clonotype was picked up a small number of times. The V gene is TRBV12-3 or TRBV12-4, the J gene TRBJ2-1; tentatively, D is TRBD1 (6 bases). V was pared by 5 bases and J by 4 bases, with 21 bases between. CDR3 length: 17 residues. CDR3 amino acids: CASSPLRTALLYNEQFF. The DNA for the CDR3 is TGTGCCAGCAGTCCCTTAAGGACAGCTCTCTTATACAATGAGCAGTTCTTC.

This clonotype was detected ten times or more. This CDR3 reads CASSLNLLAGVTDTQYF. DNA of the CDR3: TGCGCCAGCAGCTTAAACCTACTAGCGGGGGTCACAGATACGCAGTATTTT. The V and J genes are TRBV5-1 and TRBJ2-3, with 11 bases lining up with TRBD2. After removal of 2 bases from V and 2 bases from J, the junction contained 7 bases not matched to a gene. In germline, CDR1 is SGHRS, CDR2 YFSETQ. CDR3 size: 17 residues.

This clonotype was seen many times. CDR3 residues: CASRQGHNSPLHF. The CDR3 DNA sequence: TGTGCCAGCAGACAGGGTCATAATTCACCCCTCCACTTT. The chain uses TRBV12-3 or TRBV12-4 and TRBJ1-6; possibly TRBD1 for D (6 bases). CDR3 length equals 13 residues. Trimming removed 6 bases at V and 5 bases at J, with 8 bases between.

Many counts were recorded for this clonotype. This chain links TRBV12-3 or TRBV12-4 with TRBJ1-2; no firm D call. Deletions cut 8 bases from V and 2 bases from J, with 12 bases between. The CDR3 has 13 amino acids. The CDR3 DNA is TGTGCCAGCTCCTCGTGGGGAAACTATGGCTACACCTTC. The encoded protein is CASSSWGNYGYTF.

At least ten counts were recorded for this clonotype. The chain employs TRBV6-1 and TRBJ2-7, with 9 bases fitting TRBD1. The length of the CDR3 is 14 residues. Germline CDR1 is MNHNS and CDR2 is SASEGT. J was trimmed by 4 bases and V by 5 bases; bases with no gene match: 6. This CDR3 is CASSKGQGRYEQYF. In DNA form, the CDR3 reads TGTGCCAGCAGTAAGGGACAGGGAAGGTACGAGCAGTACTTC.

This chain joins TRBV20-1 and TRBJ2-7; perhaps TRBD2 as D (7 bases). Per germline, CDR1 DFQATT and CDR2 SNEGSKA (reference sequence). The V and J ends lost 0 bases and 0 bases respectively, with 12 bases between them. This CDR3 has 15 amino acids. As DNA, the CDR3 is TGCAGTGCTAGAGATCCAAGGGGGGGCTCCTACGAGCAGTACTTC. It yields the protein CSARDPRGGSYEQYF.

This clonotype occurred many times. The rearrangement joins TRBV12-3 or TRBV12-4 to TRBJ1-5; 8 bases are a match to TRBD1. This CDR3 comprises 15 residues. Losses at the gene ends were 6 bases for V and 4 bases for J; bases not matched to a gene: 8. CDR3 coding DNA: TGTGCCAGCAGCCCTCGACAGGGGCAAAATCAGCCCCAGCATTTT. Translation: CASSPRQGQNQPQHF.

This clonotype turned up a few times. The chain has TRBV3-1 and TRBJ2-3, with 7 nucleotides matching TRBD2. V gave up 1 base and J gave up 2 bases; unmatched junction bases: 6. Germline V gene lookup returns CDR1 LGHDT and CDR2 YNNKEL (reference sequence). The CDR3 extends over 16 amino acids. The CDR3 sequence is CASSQGIAGLTDTQYF. The CDR3 DNA follows: TGTGCCAGCAGCCAAGGGATAGCGGGCCTCACAGATACGCAGTATTTT.